The rows below give T cell receptor beta chains drawn from one sample of a study of cytotoxic CD8 clonotypes in ibrutinib-treated CLL. Clones were read by immunoSEQ multiplex PCR, and TCRdb kept only the in-frame ones, dropping some. The table records almost 85,000 clones, around 84% of them present only once. This sample comprised PBMCs, obtained before ibrutinib treatment. The receptor set was obtained from a human donor with chronic lymphocytic leukemia. CDR3s include the opening cysteine and the closing phenylalanine or tryptophan.

V gene: TRBV6-1
J gene: TRBJ1-1
CDR3 protein: CASSEVEQWDLNTEAFF

V gene: TRBV5-4
J gene: TRBJ1-4
CDR3 protein: CASSSKAATNEKLFF

V gene: TRBV2
J gene: TRBJ2-7
CDR3 protein: CASRLSGAPYEQYF

V gene: TRBV5-1
J gene: TRBJ1-2
CDR3 protein: CASSLGRASFF

V gene: TRBV5-4
J gene: TRBJ2-1
CDR3 protein: CASSWGTSGNDVF

V gene: TRBV11-2
J gene: TRBJ2-5
CDR3 protein: CASSSDRGETQYF

V gene: TRBV7-6
J gene: TRBJ2-1
CDR3 protein: CASSLWGRDRVNEQFF

V gene: TRBV10-3
J gene: TRBJ2-1
CDR3 protein: CAISVANEQFF

V gene: TRBV10-2
J gene: TRBJ2-7
CDR3 protein: CASSVGSTYEQYF

V gene: TRBV5-1
J gene: TRBJ1-1
CDR3 protein: CASSPGTANQVEAFF

V gene: TRBV9
J gene: TRBJ2-7
CDR3 protein: CASGRQGETYEQYF

V gene: TRBV10-1
J gene: TRBJ2-3
CDR3 protein: CASSEVPGGTDTQYF

V gene: TRBV10-1
J gene: TRBJ2-7
CDR3 protein: CASSEAGGPYEQYF

V gene: TRBV18
J gene: TRBJ2-7
CDR3 protein: CASSPPVQVRPYEQYF

V gene: TRBV7-6
J gene: TRBJ1-4
CDR3 protein: CASSLGTELYNEKLFF

V gene: TRBV9
J gene: TRBJ2-1
CDR3 protein: CASSVDGGSFNEQFF

V gene: TRBV5-1
J gene: TRBJ1-2
CDR3 protein: CASTDPVRGGNSLYGYTF

V gene: TRBV7-9
J gene: TRBJ2-2
CDR3 protein: CASSLAAMERGETGELFF

V gene: TRBV10-3
J gene: TRBJ1-4
CDR3 protein: CAIRSGSTNEKLFF

V gene: TRBV9
J gene: TRBJ2-7
CDR3 protein: CASSVEARAGVSYEQYF

V gene: TRBV4-1
J gene: TRBJ2-1
CDR3 protein: CASSQAPSGRAGSEQFF

V gene: TRBV27
J gene: TRBJ1-5
CDR3 protein: CASRRDGQPQHF

V gene: TRBV2
J gene: TRBJ1-2
CDR3 protein: CASSGGRGKLYGYTF

V gene: TRBV6-5
J gene: TRBJ2-4
CDR3 protein: CASSHKNIQYF

V gene: TRBV6-4
J gene: TRBJ2-3
CDR3 protein: CASSDSATSTDTQYF

V gene: TRBV5-1
J gene: TRBJ2-7
CDR3 protein: CASSLRLGYEQYF

V gene: TRBV6-1
J gene: TRBJ2-6
CDR3 protein: CASSDVGTSGANVLTF

V gene: TRBV27
J gene: TRBJ1-1
CDR3 protein: CASSPWGMNTEAFF

V gene: TRBV19
J gene: TRBJ2-2
CDR3 protein: CASSPWTGGITGELFF

V gene: TRBV19
J gene: TRBJ2-3
CDR3 protein: CASSRTDTQYF

V gene: TRBV28
J gene: TRBJ1-5
CDR3 protein: CASSESLLGNSNQPQHF

V gene: TRBV19
J gene: TRBJ2-7
CDR3 protein: CASSIGGGTGTYEQYF

V gene: TRBV28
J gene: TRBJ2-2
CDR3 protein: CASSLQGAVDTGELFF

V gene: TRBV11-1
J gene: TRBJ2-3
CDR3 protein: CASSFGLAGADTQYF

V gene: TRBV19
J gene: TRBJ1-5
CDR3 protein: CASSSDGRRGQPQHF

V gene: TRBV5-4
J gene: TRBJ2-3
CDR3 protein: CASSFRQNTQYF

V gene: TRBV6-5
J gene: TRBJ2-7
CDR3 protein: CASSYRTSTYEQYF

V gene: TRBV27
J gene: TRBJ2-1
CDR3 protein: CASSLSWGTGQFF

V gene: TRBV5-4
J gene: TRBJ2-5
CDR3 protein: CASSRGTVETQYF

V gene: TRBV7-7
J gene: TRBJ1-1
CDR3 protein: CASSSRMNTEAFF

V gene: TRBV19
J gene: TRBJ1-5
CDR3 protein: CASSRADYSNQPQHF

V gene: TRBV6-1
J gene: TRBJ2-3
CDR3 protein: CASSEKGLAGFTDTQYF

V gene: TRBV2
J gene: TRBJ2-1
CDR3 protein: CASTDGQGYEQFF

V gene: TRBV4-2
J gene: TRBJ2-1
CDR3 protein: CASSQGGSGSPANNEQFF

V gene: TRBV7-2
J gene: TRBJ2-2
CDR3 protein: CASSDLLGVFPNTGELFF

V gene: TRBV11-2
J gene: TRBJ1-2
CDR3 protein: CASSLRTLGSGYTF

V gene: TRBV5-6
J gene: TRBJ2-2
CDR3 protein: CASSLVWAGRDTGELFF

V gene: TRBV7-8
J gene: TRBJ2-3
CDR3 protein: CASSLGATESTDTQYF

V gene: TRBV28
J gene: TRBJ2-7
CDR3 protein: CASRSVSLNYEQYF